This entry concerns a single TCR beta chain. The entry originates in a study of T cell repertoires in cytomegalovirus infection. Using its own MiXCR run on the reads, TCRdb lists one record per CDR3 protein. Of a few hundred thousand distinct CDR3 sequences in the sample, about 26% are singletons; the top ten hold about 13%. CDR3 length: 15 amino acids. V trimming: 4 bases; J trimming: 5 bases; junction bases outside the gene matches: 9. The germline CDR1 and CDR2 sequences are SEHNR and FQNEAQ (reference sequence). The chain joins TRBV7-9 to TRBJ2-5; 8 bases fit TRBD1. The sample comprised PBMCs. This sequence originates from a human donor in good health (CMV status not recorded). Some clones in this sample may be carry-over from other donors' samples. This chain's CDR3 is CASSSGQGGMETQYF. As DNA, the CDR3 is TGTGCCAGCAGCTCCGGACAGGGTGGTATGGAGACCCAGTACTTC.